The T cell receptor beta chain under discussion was sequenced for a study of CD8+CD57+ T cells in acquired aplastic anemia. On the study more broadly: Sorted CD4+ and CD8+ cells yielded approximately 3.4 ug of DNA on average. Study observations and caveats: A set of twenty-nine CD8+ CDR3 sequences was shared between patients and controls, and these sequences appeared highly expressed in patients. With respect to CD8+ Simpson's diversity, patients and controls did not differ significantly.

Trimming cost V 3 bases and J 7 bases, with 15 bases left between them. This CDR3 region has 13 residues. CDR1 and CDR2 (germline): DFQATT, SNEGSKA (reference sequence). The sequenced patients had an expansion of CD8+CD57+ cells seen by flow cytometry. Patients were treatment-naive when blood was sampled. Regarding this clonotype: Its antigen remains unknown.

Genomic DNA templated the TCR beta VDJ and CDR3 profiling. TCRdb recomputed calls from the reads with MiXCR, one row per CDR3 protein. The sample has 200,000 to 250,000 distinct CDR3 sequences; about half are singletons. Sequencing was carried out using sorted CD4+, CD8+, or CD8+CD57+ T cells (not recorded which) from PBMCs. The rearrangement links TRBV20-1 to TRBJ2-5, with TRBD1 as a possible D gene (5 bases). The receptor was isolated from a human donor with aplastic anemia. CDR3 nucleotide sequence: TGCAGTGCTAGCCTGGGGCTCCTGGGGACCCAGTACTTC. It encodes CSASLGLLGTQYF.